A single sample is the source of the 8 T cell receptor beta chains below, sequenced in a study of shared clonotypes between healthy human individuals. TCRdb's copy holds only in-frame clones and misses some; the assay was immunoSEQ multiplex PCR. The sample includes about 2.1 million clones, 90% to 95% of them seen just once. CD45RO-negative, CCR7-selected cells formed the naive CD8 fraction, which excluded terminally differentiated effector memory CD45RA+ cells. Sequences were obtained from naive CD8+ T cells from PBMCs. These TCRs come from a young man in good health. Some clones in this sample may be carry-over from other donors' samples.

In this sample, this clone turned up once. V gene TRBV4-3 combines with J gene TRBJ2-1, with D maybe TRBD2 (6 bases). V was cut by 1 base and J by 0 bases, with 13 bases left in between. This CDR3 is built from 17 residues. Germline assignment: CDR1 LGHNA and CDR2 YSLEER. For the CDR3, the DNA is TGCGCCAGCAGCCAAGGACCTGGGGGAGGCTCCTACAATGAGCAGTTCTTC. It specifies CASSQGPGGGSYNEQFF.

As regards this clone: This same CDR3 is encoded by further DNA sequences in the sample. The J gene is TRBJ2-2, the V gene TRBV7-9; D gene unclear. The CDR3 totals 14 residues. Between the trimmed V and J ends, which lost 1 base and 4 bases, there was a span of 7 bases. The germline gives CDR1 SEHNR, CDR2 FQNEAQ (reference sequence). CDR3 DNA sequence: TGTGCCAGCAGCTTAGTATCCGCCACCGGGGAGCTGTTTTTT. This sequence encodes CASSLVSATGELFF.

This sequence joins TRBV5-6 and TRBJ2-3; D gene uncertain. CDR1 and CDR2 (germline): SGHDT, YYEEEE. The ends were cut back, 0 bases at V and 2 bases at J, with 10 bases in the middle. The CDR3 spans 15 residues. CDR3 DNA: TGTGCCAGCAGCTTGGTTGGAAAAATCACAGATACGCAGTATTTT. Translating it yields CASSLVGKITDTQYF.

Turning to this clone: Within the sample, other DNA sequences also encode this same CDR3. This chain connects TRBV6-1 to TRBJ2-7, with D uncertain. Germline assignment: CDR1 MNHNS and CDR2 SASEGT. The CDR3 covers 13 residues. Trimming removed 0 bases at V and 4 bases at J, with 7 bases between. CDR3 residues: CASSEASAYEQYF. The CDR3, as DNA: TGTGCCAGCAGTGAAGCGAGCGCGTACGAGCAGTACTTC.

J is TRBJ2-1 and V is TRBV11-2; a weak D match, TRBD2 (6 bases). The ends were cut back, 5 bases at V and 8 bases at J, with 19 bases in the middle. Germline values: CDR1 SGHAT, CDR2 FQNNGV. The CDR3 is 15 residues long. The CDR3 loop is CASSQRARDRDEQFF. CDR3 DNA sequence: TGTGCCAGCAGCCAGAGGGCGCGGGATAGGGATGAGCAGTTCTTC. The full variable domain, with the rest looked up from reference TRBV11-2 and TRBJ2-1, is EAGVAQSPRYKIIEKRQSVAFWCNPISGHATLYWYQQILGQGPKLLIQFQNNGVVDDSQLPKDRFSAERLKGVDSTLKIQPAKLEDSAVYLCASSQRARDRDEQFFGPGTRLTVL.

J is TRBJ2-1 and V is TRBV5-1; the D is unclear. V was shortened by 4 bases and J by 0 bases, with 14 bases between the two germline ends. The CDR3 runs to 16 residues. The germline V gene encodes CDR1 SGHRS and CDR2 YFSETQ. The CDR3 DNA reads TGCGCCAGCAGCCCTTCCGTTAGAAGCTCCTACAATGAGCAGTTCTTC. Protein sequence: CASSPSVRSSYNEQFF.

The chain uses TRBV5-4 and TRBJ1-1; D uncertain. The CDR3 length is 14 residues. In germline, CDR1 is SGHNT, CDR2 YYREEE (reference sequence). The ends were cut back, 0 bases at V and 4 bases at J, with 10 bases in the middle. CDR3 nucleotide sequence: TGTGCCAGCAGCTTGGGCAGTCTGTCCACTGAAGCTTTCTTT. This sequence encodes CASSLGSLSTEAFF. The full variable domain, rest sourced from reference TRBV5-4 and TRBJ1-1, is ETGVTQSPTHLIKTRGQQVTLRCSSQSGHNTVSWYQQALGQGPQFIFQYYREEENGRGNFPPRFSGLQFPNYSSELNVNALELDDSALYLCASSLGSLSTEAFFGQGTRLTVV.

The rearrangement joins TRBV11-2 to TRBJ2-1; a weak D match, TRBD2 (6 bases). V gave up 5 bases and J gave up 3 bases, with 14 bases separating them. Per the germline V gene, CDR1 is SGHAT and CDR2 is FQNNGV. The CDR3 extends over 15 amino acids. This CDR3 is CASSQTAGRYNEQFF. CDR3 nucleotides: TGTGCCAGCAGCCAAACAGCGGGTCGCTACAATGAGCAGTTCTTC.